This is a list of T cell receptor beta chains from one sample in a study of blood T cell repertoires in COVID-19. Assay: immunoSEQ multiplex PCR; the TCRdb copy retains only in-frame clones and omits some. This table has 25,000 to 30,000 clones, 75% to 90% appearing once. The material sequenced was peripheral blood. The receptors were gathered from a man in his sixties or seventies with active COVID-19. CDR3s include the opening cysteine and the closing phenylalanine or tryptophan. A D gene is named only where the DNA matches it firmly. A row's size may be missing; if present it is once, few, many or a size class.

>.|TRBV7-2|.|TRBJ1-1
TGTGCCAGCAGCCCGCGGGTGGGAGGGGACACTGAAGCTTTCTTT
CASSPRVGGDTEAFF
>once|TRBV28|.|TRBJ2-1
TGTGCCAGCAGTCCCACAGGGAAGGCCTACAATGAGCAGTTCTTC
CASSPTGKAYNEQFF
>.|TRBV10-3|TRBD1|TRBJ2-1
TGTGCCATCAGTGGGGGCCAGGGGGCAATTCGGAATGAGCAGTTCTTC
CAISGGQGAIRNEQFF
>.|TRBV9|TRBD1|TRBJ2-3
TGTGCCAGCAGCGCTACAGGGGCCACCACAGATACGCAGTATTTT
CASSATGATTDTQYF
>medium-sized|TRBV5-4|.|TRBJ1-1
TGTGCCAGCAGCCGTGACAGGAACACTGAAGCTTTCTTT
CASSRDRNTEAFF
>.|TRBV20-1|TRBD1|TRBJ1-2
TGCAGTGCTAGTAAGGGACAGGGTGGCTATGGCTACACCTTC
CSASKGQGGYGYTF
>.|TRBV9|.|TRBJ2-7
TGTGCCAGCAGCGTAGCCCAGGGGCCCCTCCTGTCCGAGCAGTACTTC
CASSVAQGPLLSEQYF
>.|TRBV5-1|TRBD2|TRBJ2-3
TGCGCCAGCAGCGGGGGGGACACAGATACGCAGTATTTT
CASSGGDTDTQYF
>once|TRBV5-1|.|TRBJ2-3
TGCGCCAGCAGCCCTCGGGACCGAGGGGGTACAGATACGCAGTATTTT
CASSPRDRGGTDTQYF
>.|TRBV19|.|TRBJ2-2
TGTGCCAGTACCCCTCAGGGAACCGGGGAGCTGTTTTTT
CASTPQGTGELFF
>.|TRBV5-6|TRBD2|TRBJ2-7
TGTGCCAGCACCCCGCGGGGGGCTATTACCTACGAGCAGTACTTC
CASTPRGAITYEQYF
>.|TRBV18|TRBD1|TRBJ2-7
TGTGCCAGCTCACCGTTCGGACAGGGGAGTTCCTACGAGCAGTACTTC
CASSPFGQGSSYEQYF
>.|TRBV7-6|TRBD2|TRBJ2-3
TGTGCCAGCAGCTCCAGACTAGCGGGCACAGATACGCAGTATTTT
CASSSRLAGTDTQYF
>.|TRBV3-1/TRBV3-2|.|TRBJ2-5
TGTGCCAGCAGCGATAGGGGGGGCCCACACTTC
CASSDRGGPHF
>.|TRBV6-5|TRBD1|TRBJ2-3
TGTGCCAGCATGAAGGGGGCCAGTAGCACAGATACGCAGTATTTT
CASMKGASSTDTQYF
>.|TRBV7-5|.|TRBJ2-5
TGTGTCAGAAGCTTAGCGTTCGCTAATTGGGCGGAGACCCAGTACTTC
CVRSLAFANWAETQYF
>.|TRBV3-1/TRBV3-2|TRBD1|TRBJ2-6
TGTGCCAGCAGCCCAAGGCGACCAGGGGGCTTTTCTGGGGCCAACGTCCTGACTTTC
CASSPRRPGGFSGANVLTF
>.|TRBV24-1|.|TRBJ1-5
TGTGCCACCGGAGGGCCCCAGCATTTT
CATGGPQHF
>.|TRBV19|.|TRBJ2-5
TGTGCCAGTAGTGCCCGTCTATGGGAGACCCAGTACTTC
CASSARLWETQYF
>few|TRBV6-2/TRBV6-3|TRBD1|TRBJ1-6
TGTGCCAGCAGTGCGACAGGGGGCAATTCACCCCTCCACTTT
CASSATGGNSPLHF
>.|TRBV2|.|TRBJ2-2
TGTGCCAGCAGTGGGACGGCGGGGACCGGGGAGCTGTTTTTT
CASSGTAGTGELFF
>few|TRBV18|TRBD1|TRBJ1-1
TGTGCCAGCAGGACCGGGACAGGGAACACTGAAGCTTTCTTT
CASRTGTGNTEAFF